The 2 T cell receptor beta chains below all came from one sample that was sequenced in a study of CD8+ T cells in alopecia areata. cDNA serving as the sequencing template came from extracted, reverse transcribed RNA. This table comes from immunoSEQ multiplex PCR, and its TCRdb copy is limited to in-frame clones, with some not included. The sample shows about 30,000 clones, about two thirds of them seen only once. Sequenced input: NKG2D-high CD8+ T cells sorted from blood. These TCRs come from a human donor with alopecia areata.

V is TRBV27 and J is TRBJ2-1; D remains unclear. The V gene's germline CDR1 is MNHEY and CDR2 SMNVEV (reference sequence). The ends were cut back, 1 base at V and 4 bases at J, with 8 bases in the middle. CDR3 length: 14 residues. The CDR3 loop reads CASSLFAGYNEQFF. CDR3 DNA: TGTGCCAGCAGTTTATTTGCAGGTTACAATGAGCAGTTCTTC.

This clone was picked up a small number of times. The chain joins TRBV7-9 to TRBJ2-5; perhaps TRBD1 as D (5 bases). This CDR3 region has 14 residues. Germline CDR1 reads SEHNR; CDR2 reads FQNEAQ (reference sequence). V lost 0 bases, J lost 5 bases, and 10 bases lay in between. CDR3 sequence reads: CASSLAGVWETQYF. The CDR3 bases are TGTGCCAGCAGCTTAGCAGGGGTGTGGGAGACCCAGTACTTC.